These 8 T cell receptor beta chains were all obtained from the same sample, sequenced in a study of T cell responses to AZD1222 COVID-19 vaccine (dated by TCRdb to the early 2020s). Receptors were amplified or captured by the immunoSEQ multiplex PCR assay. TCRdb's version of the immuneACCESS table is confined to in-frame rearrangements and falls short of the full clone set. An unresolved V gene accounts for under half of the shortfall where checked; the remainder is of unknown origin. This sample holds about 48,000 clones; 70% to 90% were observed only once. 5.3% of the sample rests with the top ten. Sample time point, as interpreted from the label and publication: about 28 days (+/-7) after the second vaccine dose. This specimen consisted of peripheral blood, obtained 28 days after the second AZD1222 dose. The receptors come from an adult who received the AZD1222 COVID-19 vaccine.

The chain recombines TRBV13 with TRBJ2-7; 15 bases are shared with TRBD2. CDR1 PRHDT and CDR2 FYEKMQ come from the germline V gene (reference sequence). The CDR3 is made up of 14 amino acids. After removal of 5 bases from V and 11 bases from J, the junction contained 7 bases not matched to a gene. The CDR3 DNA reads TGTGCCAGCAGCCTGGGACTAGCGGGAGGCGGGAAGTACTTC. Protein product: CASSLGLAGGGKYF.

V and J are TRBV9 and TRBJ2-2, with 7 bases matching TRBD1. The V and J ends lost 4 bases and 0 bases, in that order; junction bases with no gene match: 9. Germline CDR1 SGDLS, CDR2 YYNGEE. This CDR3 has 17 residues. The CDR3 coding sequence is TGTGCCAGCAGCCCCTACGGGGACAGCGCGAACACCGGGGAGCTGTTTTTT. It specifies CASSPYGDSANTGELFF.

The CDR3 protein is CASSLSQGYEQYF. Written as DNA, the CDR3 is TGTGCCAGCAGCTTGTCACAGGGCTACGAGCAGTACTTC. The chain combines TRBV7-9 with TRBJ2-7, with D possibly matching TRBD1 (6 bases). The CDR3 contains 13 residues. Germline CDR1 SEHNR, CDR2 FQNEAQ (reference sequence). V lost 3 bases to trimming and J lost 3 bases, with 9 bases between them.

CDR3 protein: CASSQTGVEQFF. The DNA for the CDR3 is TGTGCCAGCAGTCAAACGGGTGTGGAGCAGTTCTTC. The chain combines TRBV2 with TRBJ2-1; no definite D call. The CDR3 length is 12 residues. V was pared by 5 bases and J by 10 bases, with 12 bases between. The germline V gene has CDR1 SNHLY and CDR2 FYNNEI.

The table lists this clone with a count of one. The chain has TRBV3-1 (or the pseudogene TRBV3-2) and TRBJ2-5; 10 bases align to TRBD2. The CDR3 covers 18 residues. CDR1 is LGHDT and CDR2 is YNNKEL in the germline V gene (reference sequence). Losses at the gene ends were 4 bases for V and 5 bases for J; bases not matched to a gene: 16. In DNA, the CDR3 is TGTGCCAGCAGCCCAAGGCGGAGCGGGGGGGCCCCAGGGGAGACCCAGTACTTC. It is translated as CASSPRRSGGAPGETQYF.

V and J are TRBV7-9 and TRBJ2-6, with no clear D. CDR1 is SEHNR, CDR2 FQNEAQ, per germline (reference sequence). Trimming took 5 bases from V and 13 from J, leaving 9 bases between them. The CDR3 totals 11 residues. CDR3 sequence: CASSVPEVLTF. The DNA for the CDR3 is TGTGCCAGCAGCGTACCCGAGGTCCTGACTTTC.

The genes are TRBV24-1 and TRBJ2-1; 7 nucleotides align to TRBD1. With 2 bases clipped from V and 8 bases from J, the junction kept 5 bases outside the gene matches. The CDR3 totals 14 residues. In germline, CDR1 is KGHDR, CDR2 SFDVKD. CDR3 coding DNA: TGTGCCACCAGTGATTACAGGGGCAGGGATGAGCAGTTCTTC. Translated, it gives CATSDYRGRDEQFF.

The chain has TRBV4-1 and TRBJ2-7; 7 bases agree with TRBD2. The V segment lost 2 bases and the J segment 5 bases; nucleotides outside the gene matches: 6. This CDR3 contains 14 residues. CDR1 and CDR2 from the germline V gene are MGHRA and YSYEKL. In DNA, the CDR3 is TGCGCCAGCAGCCAACGCGGGGGAAGAGACGAGCAGTACTTC. Protein product: CASSQRGGRDEQYF.